This T cell receptor beta chain was retrieved from a study of blood T cells in healthy people across ages. The germline V gene has CDR1 DFQATT and CDR2 SNEGSKA (reference sequence). Trimming left V 0 bases short and J 8 bases short, with 14 bases between. There are 15 residues in the CDR3. A second PCR of 7 to 11 cycles used a sample-barcoded 5' primer and a J-beta primer mix. TCRdb processed the 5' RACE reads anew with MiXCR; each CDR3 protein has one entry. The sample yields about 1,500,000 distinct CDR3 sequences, roughly 40% seen once. Every sample gave at least 5 micrograms of total RNA when it was extracted. This clonotype has only a few counts.

This rearrangement joins TRBV20-1 to TRBJ1-6; D is perhaps TRBD1 (5 bases). The specimen was blood. This sequence originates from a woman younger than 30 in good health. The CDR3 region is CSARDRGTHHSPLHF. For the CDR3, the DNA is TGCAGTGCTAGAGATCGGGGGACCCATCATTCACCCCTCCACTTT.